The 16 T cell receptor beta chains reported below all come from one sample, sequenced in a study of response to subunit inactivated influenza vaccine. TCRdb independently ran MiXCR on the RT-PCR reads; one entry per CDR3 protein. Here the sample spans 500,000 to 750,000 distinct CDR3 sequences, 14% being singletons. The specimen was PBMCs from blood, collected 12 days after vaccination. The receptor source for this set is a man aged 50 to 60 who received an inactivated influenza vaccine.

The sample holds many counts of this clonotype. The chain employs TRBV4-2 and TRBJ2-1; no reliable D call. The germline V and J ends were trimmed by 6 bases and 6 bases, with 21 bases remaining between them. Looked up from germline, CDR1 is LGHNA and CDR2 is YNFKEQ. The CDR3 spans 16 residues. CDR3 residues: CASRSPIGKFPNEQFF. The DNA of the CDR3 is TGTGCCAGCAGATCACCCATCGGTAAATTCCCCAATGAGCAGTTCTTC.

This clonotype was detected a few times. The chain is built from TRBV9 and TRBJ2-1; 7 bases align to TRBD2. Trimming took 5 bases from V and 4 from J; bases not matched to a gene: 18. Germline V gives CDR1 SGDLS, CDR2 YYNGEE. The length of the CDR3 is 18 residues. The chain's CDR3 is CASSTPSSGPGRYNEQFF. The DNA of the CDR3 is TGTGCCAGCAGTACCCCCTCTAGCGGCCCCGGGCGGTACAATGAGCAGTTCTTC.

This clonotype has ten or more counts. The genes are TRBV28 and TRBJ2-4, with D unresolved. CDR3 length: 13 residues. Germline V lookup: CDR1 MDHEN, CDR2 SYDVKM. Trimming pared 8 bases from V and 1 base from J, leaving 9 bases between. CDR3 DNA sequence: TGTGCCAGCGGGGAAGGGGCCAAAAACATTCAGTACTTC. Its protein product is CASGEGAKNIQYF.

Ten or more counts support this clonotype. The CDR3 coding sequence is TGTGCCAGCAGCCAACCCGGAGCAGATACGCAGTATTTT. Translated, it gives CASSQPGADTQYF. The genes are TRBV3-1 and TRBJ2-3; D not resolved. Germline V gene sequence: CDR1 LGHDT, CDR2 YNNKEL (reference sequence). With 2 bases removed from V and 4 bases from J, the gap between germline ends came to 7 bases. The CDR3 sequence is 13 residues long.

This clonotype was observed a few times. The V call is TRBV27, the J call TRBJ2-4; D may be TRBD1 or TRBD2 (5 bases each). The CDR3 sequence is 15 residues long. Germline values: CDR1 MNHEY, CDR2 SMNVEV (reference sequence). The V and J ends lost 2 bases and 0 bases respectively, with 8 bases between them. This chain's CDR3 is CASSLRGVAKNIQYF. The CDR3 DNA follows: TGTGCCAGCAGTTTACGAGGGGTAGCCAAAAACATTCAGTACTTC.

This chain's CDR3 is CSATGHASYEQYF. CDR3 DNA sequence: TGCAGTGCTACCGGACATGCCTCCTACGAGCAGTACTTC. The V gene is TRBV20-1, the J gene TRBJ2-7, with D possibly TRBD1 on 5 matching bases. The CDR3 spans 13 residues. The germline gives CDR1 DFQATT, CDR2 SNEGSKA (reference sequence). V lost 4 bases to trimming and J lost 0 bases, with 10 bases between them.

The V call is TRBV15, the J call TRBJ1-2; the match to TRBD1 covers 8 bases. CDR3 length equals 15 residues. Germline assignment: CDR1 LNHNV and CDR2 YYDKDF (reference sequence). Trimming at V came to 3 bases and at J to 4 bases, leaving 7 bases not matched to a gene. CDR3 sequence reads: CATSSGQGIGYGYTF. CDR3 sequence (DNA): TGTGCCACCAGCAGTGGACAGGGTATAGGCTATGGCTACACCTTC.

The J gene is TRBJ2-7, the V gene TRBV7-9, with D possibly being TRBD1 (6 bases). Germline assignment: CDR1 SEHNR and CDR2 FQNEAQ (reference sequence). This CDR3 has 15 amino acids. Trimming left V 6 bases short and J 1 base short, with 16 bases between. The CDR3 here is CASSRSGTSSYEQYF. CDR3 DNA: TGTGCCAGCAGTCGCTCCGGGACATCGTCCTACGAGCAGTACTTC.

In its sample, this clonotype was seen a few times. The rearrangement uses TRBV7-2 and TRBJ2-3; 8 bases map to TRBD1. The CDR3 has 15 amino acids. Germline V CDR1 and CDR2: SGHTA, FQGNSA. Germline trimming cut 3 bases from V and 5 bases from J; bases unmatched to any gene: 7. The CDR3 DNA is TGTGCCAGCAGCTTTATCAGGGGGCAGGGAGATACGCAGTATTTT. Translated: CASSFIRGQGDTQYF.

The chain uses TRBV12-3 or TRBV12-4 and TRBJ1-5, with 10 bases lining up with TRBD1. Unmatched junction bases numbered 5, after V lost 5 bases and J lost 7 bases. The CDR3 has 14 residues. This CDR3 reads CASSTGQGYQPQHF. The CDR3 nucleotides are TGTGCCAGCAGTACGGGACAGGGGTACCAGCCCCAGCATTTT.

There are many counts of this clonotype. This chain connects TRBV7-9 to TRBJ1-1; 8 bases agree with TRBD1. The trim removed 4 bases at V and 4 bases at J, leaving 2 bases unmatched. The CDR3 runs 13 residues. Germline CDR1 SEHNR, CDR2 FQNEAQ (reference sequence). CDR3 sequence reads: CASSSGGPTEAFF. DNA of the CDR3: TGTGCCAGCAGCTCAGGGGGCCCCACTGAAGCTTTCTTT. Full variable domain (remainder filled in from reference TRBV7-9 and TRBJ1-1): DTGVSQNPRHKITKRGQNVTFRCDPISEHNRLYWYRQTLGQGPEFLTYFQNEAQLEKSRLLSDRFSAERPKGSFSTLEIQRTEQGDSAMYLCASSSGGPTEAFFGQGTRLTVV.

The chain combines TRBV7-2 with TRBJ2-7, with TRBD2 matching 7 bases. Losses at the gene ends were 5 bases for V and 6 bases for J; bases not matched to a gene: 16. This CDR3 has 16 residues. In germline, CDR1 is SGHTA, CDR2 FQGNSA. CDR3 sequence reads: CASSPRRGREVSEQYF. The CDR3 coding sequence is TGTGCCAGCAGCCCGCGGAGAGGGAGGGAAGTCTCCGAGCAGTACTTC.

The gene calls are TRBV5-1 and TRBJ2-2; D possibly uses TRBD1 or TRBD2 (5 bases each). Germline values: CDR1 SGHRS, CDR2 YFSETQ. The CDR3 spans 16 residues. V shed 0 bases and J shed 4 bases, with 13 bases lying between them. Here the CDR3 reads CASSLGGALVTGELFF. In DNA, the CDR3 is TGCGCCAGCAGCTTGGGAGGGGCCCTGGTCACCGGGGAGCTGTTTTTT.

This chain uses TRBV6-1 with TRBJ2-1; 15 bases fit TRBD2. This CDR3 contains 16 residues. Germline assignment: CDR1 MNHNS and CDR2 SASEGT. J gave up 9 bases and V 5 bases, and 8 bases lay outside the gene matches. The CDR3 sequence: CASSPLGLAGGSEQFF. In DNA, the CDR3 is TGTGCCAGCAGTCCCCTGGGACTAGCGGGAGGATCTGAGCAGTTCTTC.

This clonotype was counted only a few times. The chain carries TRBV25-1 and TRBJ1-6; no firm D call. V was pared by 6 bases and J by 8 bases, with 11 bases between. Per the germline V gene, CDR1 is MGHDK and CDR2 is SYGVNS. This CDR3 is built from 13 residues. The CDR3 bases are TGTGCCAGCAGCCAAAAGAAAGATTCACCCCTCCACTTT. Its protein is CASSQKKDSPLHF. Filled out from reference TRBV25-1 and TRBJ1-6, the complete variable domain reads EADIYQTPRYLVIGTGKKITLECSQTMGHDKMYWYQQDPGMELHLIHYSYGVNSTEKGDLSSESTVSRIRTEHFPLTLESARPSHTSQYLCASSQKKDSPLHFGNGTRLTVT.

This clonotype was seen a few times. DNA for the CDR3: TGCGCCAGCAGCGAGCAGGGTTCCCAAAACAATGAGCAGTTCTTC. This translates into CASSEQGSQNNEQFF. The J gene is TRBJ2-1, the V gene TRBV5-1, with D possibly TRBD1 on 5 matching bases. CDR1 and CDR2 from the germline V gene are SGHRS and YFSETQ. The CDR3 runs 15 residues. With 4 bases removed from V and 5 bases from J, the gap between germline ends came to 16 bases. Complete variable domain (other parts from reference TRBV5-1 and TRBJ2-1): KAGVTQTPRYLIKTRGQQVTLSCSPISGHRSVSWYQQTPGQGLQFLFEYFSETQRNKGNFPGRFSGRQFSNSRSEMNVSTLELGDSALYLCASSEQGSQNNEQFFGPGTRLTVL.